These 13 T cell receptor beta chains originate from one sample sequenced in a study of CD8 T cells in Susac syndrome. Random hexamers primed reverse transcription of about 0.5 to 1 ug RNA. MiXCR was run by TCRdb on the immunoSEQ multiplex PCR reads, yielding one entry per CDR3 protein. The data show about 130,000 distinct CDR3 sequences, approximately 95% seen once. The sample consisted of CD8+ T cells from PBMCs. The origin of the receptors is a human donor with multiple sclerosis.

This clonotype came up a few times. This chain links TRBV5-4 with TRBJ2-7, with D tentatively TRBD2 (5 bases). CDR1 and CDR2 (germline): SGHNT, YYREEE (reference sequence). CDR3 size: 13 residues. V was trimmed by 0 bases and J by 4 bases, leaving 8 bases between them. The CDR3 DNA sequence: TGTGCCAGCAGCTTGGCGGGAACTTACGAGCAGTACGTC. Translated: CASSLAGTYEQYV.

V is TRBV24-1 and J is TRBJ1-5; D not certain. The CDR3 runs 16 residues. Trimming removed 3 bases from V and 0 bases from J, with 11 bases in between. Germline loops: CDR1 KGHDR, CDR2 SFDVKD. The CDR3 coding sequence is TGTGCCACCAGTGATGCTGACAATTATAGCAATCAGCCCCAGCATTTT. Its protein is CATSDADNYSNQPQHF.

Concerning this clonotype itself: Because the CDR3's place on the DNA is in doubt, the DNA is left out and the CDR3 is given as listed by TCRdb. J is TRBJ2-2 and V is TRBV6-5; TRBD1, the table's D call, lacks a check against the DNA. Germline assignment: CDR1 MNHEY and CDR2 SVGAGI. The CDR3 extends over 14 residues, inclusive of both ends. The chain's CDR3 is CASRDRVWPGSCFF.

The V call is TRBV13, the J call TRBJ1-3, with 9 bases lining up with TRBD1. The CDR3 has 16 residues. In germline, CDR1 is PRHDT, CDR2 FYEKMQ (reference sequence). Trimming at V came to 5 bases and at J to 2 bases, leaving 7 bases not matched to a gene. The CDR3, as DNA: TGTGCCAGCAGCCTCGGACAGGGGAACCCTGGAAACACCATATATTTT. Translated: CASSLGQGNPGNTIYF.

The chain has TRBV5-1 and TRBJ1-1, with 8 bases aligning to TRBD1. Looked up from germline, CDR1 is SGHRS and CDR2 is YFSETQ. The V gene end was trimmed by 4 bases and the J gene end by 0 bases; junction bases not matched to a gene: 8. The CDR3 is 16 residues long. CDR3 loop: CASSDRGRELNTEAFF. The CDR3 DNA is TGCGCCAGCAGCGACAGGGGACGGGAACTGAACACTGAAGCTTTCTTT.

The J gene is TRBJ2-7, the V gene TRBV20-1; D might be TRBD2 (6 bases). V lost 6 bases, J lost 2 bases, and 23 bases lay in between. This CDR3 has 16 amino acids. Germline V gene lookup returns CDR1 DFQATT and CDR2 SNEGSKA (reference sequence). CDR3 DNA: TGCAGTGCGCCTGGGGTGATCCGGGACTCCCCCTACGAGCAGTACTTC. Translating gives CSAPGVIRDSPYEQYF.

CDR3 loop: CASSFGVSNQPQHF. The CDR3 nucleotides are TGTGCCAGCAGTTTTGGGGTCAGCAATCAGCCCCAGCATTTT. This chain connects TRBV12-3 or TRBV12-4 to TRBJ1-5; D is ambiguous. V dropped 3 bases and J dropped 1 base, with 7 bases sitting between them. This CDR3 spans 14 amino acids.

This clonotype was picked up one time. The chain carries TRBV9 and TRBJ2-1; 10 nucleotides match TRBD2. Unmatched junction bases numbered 8, after V lost 2 bases and J lost 9 bases. The CDR3 has 15 residues. Germline-derived CDR1 and CDR2 are SGDLS and YYNGEE. The CDR3 sequence: CASSVSSGRLGEQFF. The CDR3 nucleotides read TGTGCCAGCAGCGTGAGTAGCGGGAGGCTCGGTGAGCAGTTCTTC.

This chain links TRBV9 with TRBJ1-1; the D is unclear. CDR1 is SGDLS, CDR2 YYNGEE, per germline. The length of the CDR3 is 13 residues. V was trimmed by 5 bases and J by 5 bases, leaving 13 bases between them. This CDR3 is CASSPEGGTEAFF. CDR3 nucleotide sequence: TGTGCCAGCAGTCCAGAGGGCGGAACTGAAGCTTTCTTT.

This chain connects TRBV12-3 or TRBV12-4 to TRBJ2-2; 7 bases fit TRBD1. J gave up 4 bases and V 3 bases, and 17 bases lay outside the gene matches. The CDR3 contains 19 residues. The CDR3 sequence: CASSLSYRGPRGSTGELFF. As DNA, the CDR3 is TGTGCCAGCAGTTTGAGTTACAGGGGCCCCCGGGGATCCACCGGGGAGCTGTTTTTT.

The chain joins TRBV20-1 to TRBJ2-1, with TRBD2 identical over 8 bases. Germline V CDR1 and CDR2: DFQATT, SNEGSKA (reference sequence). Unmatched junction bases numbered 7, after V lost 6 bases and J lost 0 bases. The CDR3 runs 15 residues. The CDR3 sequence: CSARSGKSSYNEQFF. CDR3 DNA: TGCAGTGCCCGTAGCGGGAAAAGCTCCTACAATGAGCAGTTCTTC.

This chain connects TRBV12-5 to TRBJ2-5, with D possibly matching TRBD1 (5 bases). Per the germline V gene, CDR1 is LGHNT and CDR2 is FRNRAP. The CDR3 length is 13 residues. Trimming stripped 8 bases from V and 5 bases from J, with 15 bases between. The CDR3 nucleotides read TGTGCTAGTCAGGGCGGTTTGAGGGAGACCCAGTACTTC. Its translation is CASQGGLRETQYF.

CDR3 sequence reads: CASQQGTGELFF. CDR3 sequence (DNA): TGTGCCAGCCAACAGGGCACCGGGGAGCTGTTTTTT. V is TRBV5-6 and J is TRBJ2-2, with D possibly TRBD1 on 6 matching bases. Germline CDR1 is SGHDT and CDR2 is YYEEEE. The V end lost 7 bases, the J end lost 4 bases, and 8 bases lay between the germline ends. CDR3 length: 12 residues.